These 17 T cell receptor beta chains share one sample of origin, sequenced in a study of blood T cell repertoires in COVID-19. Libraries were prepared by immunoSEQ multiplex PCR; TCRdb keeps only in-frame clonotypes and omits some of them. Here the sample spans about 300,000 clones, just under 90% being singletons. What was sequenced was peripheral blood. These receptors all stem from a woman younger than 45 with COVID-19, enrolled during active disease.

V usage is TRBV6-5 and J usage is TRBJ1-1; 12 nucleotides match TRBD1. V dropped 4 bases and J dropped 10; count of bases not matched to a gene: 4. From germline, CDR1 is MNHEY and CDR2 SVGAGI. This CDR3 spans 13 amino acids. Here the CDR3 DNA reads TGTGCCAGCAGTTCGGGACAGGGGGCCGCAGCTTTCTTT. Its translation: CASSSGQGAAAFF.

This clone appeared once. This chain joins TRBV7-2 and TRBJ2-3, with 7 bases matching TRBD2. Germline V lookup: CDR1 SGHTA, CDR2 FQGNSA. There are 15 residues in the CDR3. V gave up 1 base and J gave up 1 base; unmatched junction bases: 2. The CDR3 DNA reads TGTGCCAGCAGCTTAGTAAGCGGGGGCACAGATACGCAGTATTTT. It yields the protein CASSLVSGGTDTQYF.

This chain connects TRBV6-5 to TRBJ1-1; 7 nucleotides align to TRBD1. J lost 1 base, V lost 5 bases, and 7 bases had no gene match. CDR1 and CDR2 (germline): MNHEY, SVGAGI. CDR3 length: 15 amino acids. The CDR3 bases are TGTGCCAGCAGTAATCACAGGGGTCGGAACACTGAAGCTTTCTTT. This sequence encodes CASSNHRGRNTEAFF.

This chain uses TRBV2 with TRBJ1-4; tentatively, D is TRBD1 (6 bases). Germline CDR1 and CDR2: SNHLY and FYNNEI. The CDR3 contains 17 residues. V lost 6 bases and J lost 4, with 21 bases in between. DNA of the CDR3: TGTGCCAGCAGGGGGACAAGTATCAAGGGGATTAATGAAAAACTGTTTTTT. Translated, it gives CASRGTSIKGINEKLFF.

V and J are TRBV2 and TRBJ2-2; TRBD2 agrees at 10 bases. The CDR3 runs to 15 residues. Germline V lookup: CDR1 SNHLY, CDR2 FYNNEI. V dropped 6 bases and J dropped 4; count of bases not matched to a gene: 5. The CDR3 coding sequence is TGTGCCAGCAGGGGACTAGCGAATCCCACCGGGGAGCTGTTTTTT. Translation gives CASRGLANPTGELFF.

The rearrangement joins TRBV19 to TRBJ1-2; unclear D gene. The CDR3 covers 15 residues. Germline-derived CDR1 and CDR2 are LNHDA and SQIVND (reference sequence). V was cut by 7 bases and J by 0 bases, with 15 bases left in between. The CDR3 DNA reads TGTGCCAGTAAGATCGGACTTACCCCTAACTATGGCTACACCTTC. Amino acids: CASKIGLTPNYGYTF.

The CDR3 reads CASSPGTSGGPQGTQYF. The CDR3 DNA follows: TGTGCCAGCAGTCCCGGGACTAGCGGGGGGCCCCAGGGTACGCAGTATTTT. The V and J genes are TRBV6-6 and TRBJ2-3; 15 bases are a match to TRBD2. V was pared by 5 bases and J by 8 bases, with 11 bases of the junction left unmatched. The CDR3 covers 17 residues. Per germline, CDR1 MNHNY and CDR2 SVGAGI (reference sequence).

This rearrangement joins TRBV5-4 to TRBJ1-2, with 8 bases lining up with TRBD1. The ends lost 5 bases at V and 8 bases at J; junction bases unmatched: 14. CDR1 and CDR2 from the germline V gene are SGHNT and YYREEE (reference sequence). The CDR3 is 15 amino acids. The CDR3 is CASRRTGPAAGGYTF. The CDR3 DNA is TGTGCCAGCAGACGGACAGGGCCGGCGGCGGGGGGCTACACCTTC.

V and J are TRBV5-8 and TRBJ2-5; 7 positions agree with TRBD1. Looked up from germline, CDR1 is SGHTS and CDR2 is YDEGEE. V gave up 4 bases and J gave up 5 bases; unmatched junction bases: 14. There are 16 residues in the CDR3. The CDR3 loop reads CASSRGEGTVHETQYF. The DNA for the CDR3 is TGTGCCAGCAGCCGGGGAGAGGGGACAGTCCACGAGACCCAGTACTTC.

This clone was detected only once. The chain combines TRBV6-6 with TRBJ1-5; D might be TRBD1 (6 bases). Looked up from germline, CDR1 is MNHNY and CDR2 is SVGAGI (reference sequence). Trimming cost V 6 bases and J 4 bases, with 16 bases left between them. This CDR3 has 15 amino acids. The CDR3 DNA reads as TGTGCCAGCAGCGGACAGTCCCTCCGAAATCAGCCCCAGCATTTT. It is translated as CASSGQSLRNQPQHF.

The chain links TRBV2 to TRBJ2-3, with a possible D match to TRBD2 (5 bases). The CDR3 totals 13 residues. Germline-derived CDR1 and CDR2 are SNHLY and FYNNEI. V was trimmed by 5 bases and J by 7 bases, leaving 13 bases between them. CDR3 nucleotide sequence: TGTGCCAGCAGTACGACGGAGGCGCATACGCAGTATTTT. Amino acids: CASSTTEAHTQYF. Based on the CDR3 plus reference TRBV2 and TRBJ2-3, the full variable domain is EPEVTQTPSHQVTQMGQEVILRCVPISNHLYFYWYRQILGQKVEFLVSFYNNEISEKSEIFDDQFSVERPDGSNFTLKIRSTKLEDSAMYFCASSTTEAHTQYFGPGTRLTVL.

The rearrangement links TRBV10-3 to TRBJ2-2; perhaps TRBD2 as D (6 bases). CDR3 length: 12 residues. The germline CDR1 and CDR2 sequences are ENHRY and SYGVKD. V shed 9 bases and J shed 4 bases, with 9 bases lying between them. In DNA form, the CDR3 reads TGTGCCATTAGCGGAACCACCGGGGAGCTGTTTTTT. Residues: CAISGTTGELFF.

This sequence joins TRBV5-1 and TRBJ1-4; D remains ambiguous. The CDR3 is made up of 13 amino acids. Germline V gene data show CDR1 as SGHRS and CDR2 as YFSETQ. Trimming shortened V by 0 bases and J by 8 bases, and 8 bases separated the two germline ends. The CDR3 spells CASSLGAGEKLFF. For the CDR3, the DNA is TGCGCCAGCAGCTTGGGGGCGGGCGAAAAACTGTTTTTT.

For the CDR3, the DNA is TGTGCCAGCAGCGCTAAGCGGGGGAGAAGTCAAGAGACCCAGTACTTC. It yields the protein CASSAKRGRSQETQYF. The V gene is TRBV11-1, the J gene TRBJ2-5, with 8 bases matching TRBD2. CDR1 and CDR2 from the germline V gene are SGHAT and FQDESV (reference sequence). This CDR3 spans 16 amino acids. V shed 5 bases and J 2 bases; nucleotides not matched to a gene: 10.

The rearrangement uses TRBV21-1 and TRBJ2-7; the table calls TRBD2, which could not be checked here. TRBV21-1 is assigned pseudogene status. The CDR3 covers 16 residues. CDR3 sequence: CASSMAGGPKSCEQYV. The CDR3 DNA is TGTGCCAGCAGCATGGCGGGGGGGCCCAAATCTTGCGAGCAGTACGTC.

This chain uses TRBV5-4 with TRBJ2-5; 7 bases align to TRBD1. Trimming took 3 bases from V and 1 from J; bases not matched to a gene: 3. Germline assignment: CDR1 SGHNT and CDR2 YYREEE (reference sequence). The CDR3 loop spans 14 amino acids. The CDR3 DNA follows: TGTGCCAGCAGCTCGGGACAGACCCAAGAGACCCAGTACTTC. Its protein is CASSSGQTQETQYF.

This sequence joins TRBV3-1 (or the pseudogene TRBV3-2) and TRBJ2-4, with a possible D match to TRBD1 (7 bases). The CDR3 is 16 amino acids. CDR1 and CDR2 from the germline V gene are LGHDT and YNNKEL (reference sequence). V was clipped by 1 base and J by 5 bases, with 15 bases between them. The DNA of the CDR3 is TGTGCCAGCAGCCAAGTATCAGGGGGGCGGCAAAACATTCAGTACTTC. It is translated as CASSQVSGGRQNIQYF.